The present TCR beta chain was sequenced within a study of T cell responses to AZD1222 COVID-19 vaccine. Findings and limits, study-wide: A mostly white British donor set with more females was recruited, and clonal diversity was possibly underestimated.

Germline lookup yields CDR1 MRHNA and CDR2 SNTAGT. V dropped 5 bases and J dropped 0; count of bases not matched to a gene: 4. The CDR3 covers 15 residues. For this clone: The antigen remains undetermined.

Libraries were prepared by immunoSEQ multiplex PCR; TCRdb keeps only in-frame clonotypes and omits some of them. The sample includes 150,000 to 200,000 clones, 70% to 90% of them seen just once. The sample here was peripheral blood, taken 28 days after the second AZD1222 dose. The V call is TRBV6-4, the J call TRBJ2-3; TRBD2 matches 8 bases. The sequence was obtained from an adult who received the AZD1222 COVID-19 vaccine. The CDR3 bases are TGTGCCAGCAGTCGGACTAGCTTTAGCACAGATACGCAGTATTTT. Protein: CASSRTSFSTDTQYF.